This TCR beta chain originates from a study of T cell repertoires in cytomegalovirus infection. Study summary: Evidence of both CMV infection and a matching HLA type came from public TCR beta signatures. Broader study findings: CMV-specific HLA-C-restricted TCR beta clonotypes dominated the ex vivo response. Summed frequency of shared TCR beta families picked out CMV carriers who also had the relevant HLA.

Via MiXCR, TCRdb re-called the reads, giving one row per CDR3 protein. Of about 490,000 distinct CDR3 sequences listed, approximately 26% are singletons. This clonotype has just a few counts. Its antigen is not known. The CDR3 contains 14 residues. Trimming took off 1 base at V and 10 bases at J, with 14 bases between the two ends. CDR1 is SGHAT, CDR2 FQNNGV, per germline. Input material: PBMCs. The TCR was taken from a human donor in good health (CMV status not recorded). Some clones in this sample may be carry-over from other donors' samples. The gene calls are TRBV11-2 and TRBJ2-1; no reliable D call. CDR3 protein: CASSLVKPTGEQFF. The CDR3 DNA follows: TGTGCCAGCAGCTTAGTAAAACCTACGGGCGAGCAGTTCTTC.